Shown below are 25 T cell receptor beta chains from a single sample sequenced in a study of blood T cell repertoires in COVID-19. Sequencing was performed with immunoSEQ multiplex PCR; in TCRdb, only in-frame clones are kept and a portion is missing. The table includes about 160,000 clones, approximately 82% detected once. The sample comprised PBMCs or T cells enriched from blood (not recorded which). The receptors stem from a man aged 60 to 69 who had recovered from COVID-19.

V and J are TRBV10-3 and TRBJ2-2; 7 nucleotides match TRBD1. The CDR3 has 21 amino acids. V gave up 0 bases and J gave up 3 bases; unmatched junction bases: 19. CDR1 and CDR2 from the germline V gene are ENHRY and SYGVKD. The CDR3 sequence is CAISESGGAREQGSDTGELFF. Here the CDR3 DNA reads TGTGCCATCAGTGAGTCAGGCGGAGCACGGGAACAGGGGTCGGACACCGGGGAGCTGTTTTTT.

V gene TRBV5-1 combines with J gene TRBJ2-2, with D perhaps matching TRBD1 (6 bases). With 0 bases removed from V and 6 bases from J, the gap between germline ends came to 15 bases. Germline values: CDR1 SGHRS, CDR2 YFSETQ. The CDR3 loop spans 16 amino acids. This CDR3 is CASSLGGGSMAGELFF. The CDR3 DNA follows: TGCGCCAGCAGCTTGGGTGGGGGCTCGATGGCCGGGGAGCTGTTTTTT.

The CDR3 sequence: CSVGTGKGHEQYF. CDR3 bases: TGCAGCGTAGGGACAGGGAAGGGACACGAGCAGTACTTC. The chain uses TRBV29-1 and TRBJ2-7, with 9 bases matching TRBD1. CDR3 length: 13 residues. The J segment lost 5 bases and the V segment lost 6 bases, leaving 8 bases of the junction unmatched. Germline V gene data show CDR1 as SQVTM and CDR2 as ANQGSEA.

This sequence joins TRBV7-2 and TRBJ1-5; no definite D call. The V gene's germline CDR1 is SGHTA and CDR2 FQGNSA. The CDR3 extends over 15 amino acids. V was pared by 5 bases and J by 2 bases, with 13 bases between. The CDR3 sequence is CASSLDSVGNQPQHF. CDR3 nucleotides: TGTGCCAGCAGCCTGGACTCGGTGGGCAATCAGCCCCAGCATTTT.

The chain uses TRBV2 and TRBJ2-5; D might be TRBD1 (6 bases). There are 14 residues in the CDR3. Germline CDR1 is SNHLY and CDR2 is FYNNEI. Between the trimmed V and J ends, which lost 6 bases and 1 base, there was a span of 12 bases. This CDR3 is CASRQQGIQETQYF. The CDR3 DNA sequence: TGTGCCAGCAGGCAACAGGGTATCCAAGAGACCCAGTACTTC.

The chain couples TRBV7-9 to TRBJ1-4; tentatively, D is TRBD1 (5 bases). This CDR3 region has 14 residues. With 3 bases removed from V and 7 bases from J, the gap between germline ends came to 12 bases. Germline-derived CDR1 and CDR2 are SEHNR and FQNEAQ (reference sequence). CDR3 bases: TGTGCCAGCAGCTTGACAGCGGGCGGTGAAAAACTGTTTTTT. It encodes CASSLTAGGEKLFF.

CDR3 region: CASSQAGGQDTQYF. DNA for the CDR3: TGTGCCAGCAGCCAGGCGGGGGGGCAAGATACGCAGTATTTT. V is TRBV14 and J is TRBJ2-3; TRBD2 aligns across 9 bases. Losses at the gene ends were 3 bases for V and 5 bases for J; bases not matched to a gene: 3. CDR3 size: 14 residues. From germline, CDR1 is SGHDN and CDR2 FVKESK.

The chain has TRBV14 and TRBJ2-2; the match to TRBD2 covers 13 bases. The CDR3 sequence is 16 residues long. V trimming: 4 bases; J trimming: 11 bases; junction bases outside the gene matches: 10. CDR1 SGHDN and CDR2 FVKESK come from the germline V gene. This chain's CDR3 is CASSPIGLAGDRELFF. CDR3 coding DNA: TGTGCCAGCAGCCCTATTGGACTAGCGGGAGATCGAGAGCTGTTTTTT.

The chain recombines TRBV6-5 with TRBJ2-3, with a weak D call TRBD1 (6 bases). Trimming removed 0 bases from V and 5 bases from J, with 15 bases in between. The CDR3 totals 16 residues. In germline, CDR1 is MNHEY, CDR2 SVGAGI. CDR3 loop: CASSYSQLGARDTQYF. CDR3 in DNA: TGTGCCAGCAGTTACTCCCAGTTGGGGGCGCGAGATACGCAGTATTTT.

The CDR3 spells CASSLEPGQLTYGYTF. The CDR3 coding sequence is TGTGCCAGCAGCTTAGAACCGGGACAACTAACCTATGGCTACACCTTC. The rearrangement joins TRBV11-2 to TRBJ1-2, with D possibly being TRBD1 (6 bases). Per germline, CDR1 SGHAT and CDR2 FQNNGV. Trimming cost V 0 bases and J 4 bases, with 15 bases left between them. The CDR3 covers 16 residues.

This rearrangement joins TRBV7-9 to TRBJ1-2, with 9 bases fitting TRBD1. The V and J ends lost 6 bases and 7 bases, in that order; junction bases with no gene match: 6. The CDR3 is 13 residues long. Germline values: CDR1 SEHNR, CDR2 FQNEAQ (reference sequence). The CDR3 nucleotides read TGTGCCAGCAGTCTTACAGGGGGCTCTGGCTACACCTTC. Protein: CASSLTGGSGYTF.

The V gene is TRBV27, the J gene TRBJ2-4, with 9 bases matching TRBD1. CDR1 is MNHEY and CDR2 is SMNVEV in the germline V gene (reference sequence). The junction had 8 bases not matched to a gene; V was cut back by 2 bases and J by 6 bases. The CDR3 consists of 16 residues. CDR3 sequence reads: CASSLRGQGVGNIQYF. CDR3 nucleotides: TGTGCCAGCAGTTTAAGGGGACAGGGAGTTGGAAACATTCAGTACTTC.

V usage is TRBV14 and J usage is TRBJ2-5; the D gene is possibly TRBD2 (6 bases). Deletions cut 3 bases from V and 4 bases from J, with 12 bases between. CDR1 is SGHDN and CDR2 is FVKESK in the germline V gene. CDR3 length: 14 amino acids. CDR3 DNA: TGTGCCAGCAGCCAGGATCCCGGGGGAGAGACCCAGTACTTC. Its protein is CASSQDPGGETQYF.

The chain recombines TRBV27 with TRBJ2-7; 8 bases map to TRBD1. The CDR3 runs 14 residues. Germline trimming cut 5 bases from V and 3 bases from J; bases unmatched to any gene: 6. Germline CDR1 is MNHEY and CDR2 is SMNVEV (reference sequence). The CDR3 spells CASSPDRGGYEQYF. DNA for the CDR3: TGTGCCAGCAGTCCCGACAGGGGAGGCTACGAGCAGTACTTC.

The chain employs TRBV18 and TRBJ2-1; D gene ambiguous. The germline V gene encodes CDR1 KGHSH and CDR2 LQKENI. The germline V and J ends were trimmed by 4 bases and 3 bases, with 4 bases remaining between them. This CDR3 has 12 residues. CDR3 residues: CASSLFYNEQFF. Written as DNA, the CDR3 is TGTGCCAGCTCACTATTCTACAATGAGCAGTTCTTC. Filled out from reference TRBV18 and TRBJ2-1, the complete variable domain reads NAGVMQNPRHLVRRRGQEARLRCSPMKGHSHVYWYRQLPEEGLKFMVYLQKENIIDESGMPKERFSAEFPKEGPSILRIQQVVRGDSAAYFCASSLFYNEQFFGPGTRLTVL.

V is TRBV7-3 and J is TRBJ2-4, with TRBD2 matching 8 bases. This CDR3 has 15 residues. Germline lookup yields CDR1 SGHTA and CDR2 FQGTGA. Germline trimming cut 6 bases from V and 6 bases from J; bases unmatched to any gene: 10. DNA for the CDR3: TGTGCCAGCAGTCCCGGTACTAGCGGCAGAAACATTCAGTACTTC. Translating it yields CASSPGTSGRNIQYF.

This clone turned up a few times. The J gene is TRBJ1-1, the V gene TRBV19, with D possibly TRBD1 on 5 matching bases. The ends were cut back, 7 bases at V and 4 bases at J, with 16 bases in the middle. The CDR3 has 14 amino acids. Germline V CDR1 and CDR2: LNHDA, SQIVND (reference sequence). CDR3 amino acids: CASNIIGVVTEAFF. The DNA for the CDR3 is TGTGCCAGTAACATCATAGGGGTGGTCACTGAAGCTTTCTTT.

The chain links TRBV10-3 to TRBJ2-3; no definite D call. Trimming cost V 3 bases and J 4 bases, with 5 bases left between them. The CDR3 consists of 12 residues. CDR1 and CDR2 from the germline V gene are ENHRY and SYGVKD. CDR3 residues: CAISDYADTQYF. CDR3 sequence (DNA): TGTGCCATCAGTGACTACGCAGATACGCAGTATTTT.

The chain carries TRBV11-3 and TRBJ2-3, with D possibly matching TRBD1 (7 bases). V was trimmed by 5 bases and J by 2 bases, leaving 17 bases between them. CDR3 length equals 16 residues. Germline assignment: CDR1 SGHNT and CDR2 YENEEA. CDR3 in amino acids: CASSRGTVGPTDTQYF. The CDR3 coding sequence is TGTGCCAGCAGCCGCGGGACAGTGGGACCCACAGATACGCAGTATTTT.

The chain employs TRBV6-5 and TRBJ2-2, with D tentatively TRBD2 (7 bases). From germline, CDR1 is MNHEY and CDR2 SVGAGI. The CDR3 sequence is 15 residues long. V lost 5 bases, J lost 4 bases, and 14 bases lay in between. CDR3 sequence: CASSSGGALTGELFF. The DNA for the CDR3 is TGTGCCAGCAGTAGTGGGGGGGCCCTCACCGGGGAGCTGTTTTTT.

The V call is TRBV29-1, the J call TRBJ1-2, with unresolved D. The CDR3 consists of 12 residues. The ends were cut back, 3 bases at V and 2 bases at J, with 7 bases in the middle. CDR1 and CDR2 (germline): SQVTM, ANQGSEA. The CDR3 region is CSVEPGNYGYTF. The DNA of the CDR3 is TGCAGCGTTGAGCCGGGGAACTATGGCTACACCTTC.

This chain links TRBV6-5 with TRBJ2-3, with D possibly TRBD2 on 6 matching bases. The CDR3 is 14 amino acids. CDR1 MNHEY and CDR2 SVGAGI come from the germline V gene. V was pared by 2 bases and J by 6 bases, with 12 bases between. The CDR3 nucleotides read TGTGCCAGCAGTTACCGGGGGAGGAAGGATACGCAGTATTTT. It is translated as CASSYRGRKDTQYF.

The J gene is TRBJ2-3, the V gene TRBV27; TRBD2 agrees at 8 bases. The CDR3 has 16 amino acids. V shed 5 bases and J 0 bases; nucleotides not matched to a gene: 7. Per germline, CDR1 MNHEY and CDR2 SMNVEV (reference sequence). DNA of the CDR3: TGTGCCAGCAGTGTGACTAGCGTAACTAGCACAGATACGCAGTATTTT. Protein sequence: CASSVTSVTSTDTQYF.

The genes are TRBV4-1 and TRBJ2-1, with a tentative D call TRBD1 (6 bases). Trimming pared 1 base from V and 8 bases from J, leaving 12 bases between. The CDR3 is 14 amino acids. Germline-derived CDR1 and CDR2 are MGHRA and YSYEKL. Here the CDR3 DNA reads TGCGCCAGCAGCCAAGGGCAGGGGCGAGATGAGCAGTTCTTC. Residues: CASSQGQGRDEQFF.

The J gene is TRBJ2-1, the V gene TRBV7-2, with D unresolved. The CDR3 spans 15 residues. Germline loops: CDR1 SGHTA, CDR2 FQGNSA. Trimming stripped 0 bases from V and 2 bases from J, with 8 bases between. The CDR3 here is CASSLAFQAYNEQFF. The CDR3 nucleotides are TGTGCCAGCAGCTTAGCCTTTCAGGCCTACAATGAGCAGTTCTTC.